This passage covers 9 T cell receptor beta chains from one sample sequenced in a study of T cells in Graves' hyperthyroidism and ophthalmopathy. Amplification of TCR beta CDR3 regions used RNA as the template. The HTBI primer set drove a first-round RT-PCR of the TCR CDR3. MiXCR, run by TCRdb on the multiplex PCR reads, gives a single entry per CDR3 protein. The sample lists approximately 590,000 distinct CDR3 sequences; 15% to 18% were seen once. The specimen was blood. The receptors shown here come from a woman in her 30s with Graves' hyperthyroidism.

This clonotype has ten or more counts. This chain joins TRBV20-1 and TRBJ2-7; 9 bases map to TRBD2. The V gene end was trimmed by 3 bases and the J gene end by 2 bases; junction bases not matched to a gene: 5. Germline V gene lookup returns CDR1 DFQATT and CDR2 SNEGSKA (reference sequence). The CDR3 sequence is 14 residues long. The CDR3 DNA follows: TGCAGTGCTAGGCCCCTAGCGGGGACCTACGAGCAGTACTTC. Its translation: CSARPLAGTYEQYF.

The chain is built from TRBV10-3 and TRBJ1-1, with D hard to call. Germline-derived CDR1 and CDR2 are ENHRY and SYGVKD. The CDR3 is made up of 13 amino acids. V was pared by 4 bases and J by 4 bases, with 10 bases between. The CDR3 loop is CAISAGIGTEAFF. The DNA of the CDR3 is TGTGCCATCAGTGCTGGGATCGGCACTGAAGCTTTCTTT.

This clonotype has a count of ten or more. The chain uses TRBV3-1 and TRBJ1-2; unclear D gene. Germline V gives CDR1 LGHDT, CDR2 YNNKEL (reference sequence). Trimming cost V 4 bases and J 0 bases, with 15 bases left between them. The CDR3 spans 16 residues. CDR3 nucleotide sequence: TGTGCCAGCAGCCGTGAGTCGACGCGATCTAACTATGGCTACACCTTC. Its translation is CASSRESTRSNYGYTF.

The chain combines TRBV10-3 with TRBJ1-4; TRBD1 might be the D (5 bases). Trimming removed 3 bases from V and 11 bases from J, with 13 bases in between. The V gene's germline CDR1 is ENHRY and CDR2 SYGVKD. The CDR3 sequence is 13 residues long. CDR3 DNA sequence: TGTGCCATCAGTGACCGGGAAGGGGAGAAACTGTTTTTT. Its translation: CAISDREGEKLFF.

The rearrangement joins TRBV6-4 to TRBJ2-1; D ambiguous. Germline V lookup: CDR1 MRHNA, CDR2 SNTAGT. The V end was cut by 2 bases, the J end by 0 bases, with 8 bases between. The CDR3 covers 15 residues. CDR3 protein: CASSDTRSSYNEQFF. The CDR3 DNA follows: TGTGCCAGCAGTGACACGCGTAGCTCCTACAATGAGCAGTTCTTC.

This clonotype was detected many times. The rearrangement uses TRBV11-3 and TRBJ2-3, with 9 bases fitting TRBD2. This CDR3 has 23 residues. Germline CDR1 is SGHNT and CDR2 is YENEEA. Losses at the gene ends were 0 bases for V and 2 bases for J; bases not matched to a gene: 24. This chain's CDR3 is CASSLEKDNKGLAGIIITDTQYF. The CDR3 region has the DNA TGTGCCAGCAGCTTAGAAAAGGACAACAAGGGACTAGCCGGTATTATTATCACAGATACGCAGTATTTT.

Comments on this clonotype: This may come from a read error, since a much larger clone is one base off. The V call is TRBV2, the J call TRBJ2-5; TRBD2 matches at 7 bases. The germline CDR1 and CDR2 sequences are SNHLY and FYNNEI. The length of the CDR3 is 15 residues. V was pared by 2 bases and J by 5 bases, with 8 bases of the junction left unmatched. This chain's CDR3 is CASSEPAGAPETQYF. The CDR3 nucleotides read TGTGCCAGCAGTGAACCGGCGGGAGCCCCCGAGACCCAGTACTTC.

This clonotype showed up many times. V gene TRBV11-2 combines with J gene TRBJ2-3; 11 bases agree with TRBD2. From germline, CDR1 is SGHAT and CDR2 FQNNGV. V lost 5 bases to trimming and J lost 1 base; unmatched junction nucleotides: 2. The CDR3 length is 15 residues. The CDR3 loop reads CASSILAGGTDTQYF. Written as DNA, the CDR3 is TGTGCCAGCAGCATACTAGCGGGGGGCACAGATACGCAGTATTTT.

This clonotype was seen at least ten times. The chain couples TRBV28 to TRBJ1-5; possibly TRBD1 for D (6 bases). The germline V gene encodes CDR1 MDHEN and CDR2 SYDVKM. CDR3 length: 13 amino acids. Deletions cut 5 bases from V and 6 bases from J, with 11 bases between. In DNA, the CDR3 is TGTGCCAGCAGTCTCAGGGGAAGTCAGCCCCAGCATTTT. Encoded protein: CASSLRGSQPQHF.